These 21 T cell receptor beta chains were sequenced from one sample in a study of blood T cell repertoires in COVID-19. Using immunoSEQ multiplex PCR, the repertoire was profiled, and TCRdb retains in-frame clones only, with some absent. The table includes approximately 240,000 clones, just over 90% detected once. Source material: PBMCs or T cells enriched from blood (not recorded which). These TCRs come from a woman between 18 and 29 years old who had recovered from COVID-19.

The chain joins TRBV10-3 to TRBJ2-1; TRBD2 matches at 12 bases. V shed 6 bases, J shed 7 bases, and the junction held 10 bases outside the gene matches. This CDR3 comprises 16 residues. Germline assignment: CDR1 ENHRY and CDR2 SYGVKD. The CDR3 region has the DNA TGTGCCATCAGAACTCCTAGCGGGGGGGCTCAAAATGAGCAGTTCTTC. It encodes CAIRTPSGGAQNEQFF.

The rearrangement joins TRBV7-2 to TRBJ1-4; weak D call: TRBD1 (6 bases). In germline, CDR1 is SGHTA, CDR2 FQGNSA. Trimming cost V 5 bases and J 8 bases, with 15 bases left between them. CDR3 length: 14 amino acids. This CDR3 reads CASSARGGKEKLFF. The DNA for the CDR3 is TGTGCCAGCAGCGCCCGAGGGGGAAAGGAAAAACTGTTTTTT. The full variable domain, rest sourced from reference TRBV7-2 and TRBJ1-4, is GAGVSQSPSNKVTEKGKDVELRCDPISGHTALYWYRQSLGQGLEFLIYFQGNSAPDKSGLPSDRFSAERTGGSVSTLTIQRTQQEDSAVYLCASSARGGKEKLFFGSGTQLSVL.

Of note for this clone: The sample has other DNA sequences that encode this CDR3 too. J is TRBJ1-1 and V is TRBV7-3; 8 nucleotides line up with TRBD1. The junction had 3 bases not matched to a gene; V was cut back by 5 bases and J by 4 bases. The CDR3 runs to 13 residues. Germline lookup yields CDR1 SGHTA and CDR2 FQGTGA. The CDR3 region has the DNA TGTGCCAGCAGCCCAACAGGGGGCACTGAAGCTTTCTTT. Translation: CASSPTGGTEAFF.

This chain uses TRBV27 with TRBJ2-1; the match to TRBD2 covers 11 bases. This CDR3 spans 18 amino acids. Germline CDR1 and CDR2: MNHEY and SMNVEV (reference sequence). V shed 5 bases, J shed 9 bases, and the junction held 18 bases outside the gene matches. The CDR3 DNA reads TGTGCCAGCAGTCGCACCGGGACAGGCGGACTAGCGGGTAGTGAGCAGTTCTTC. Translating gives CASSRTGTGGLAGSEQFF.

The chain links TRBV7-9 to TRBJ2-2, with no clear D. Germline loops: CDR1 SEHNR, CDR2 FQNEAQ (reference sequence). Trimming shortened V by 1 base and J by 2 bases, and 5 bases separated the two germline ends. The CDR3 has 14 residues. CDR3 DNA sequence: TGTGCCAGCAGCTTAGACAGCAACACCGGGGAGCTGTTTTTT. Amino acids: CASSLDSNTGELFF.

The chain is built from TRBV5-1 and TRBJ2-7; maybe TRBD1 (6 bases). The V gene's germline CDR1 is SGHRS and CDR2 YFSETQ. There are 14 residues in the CDR3. The germline V and J ends were trimmed by 4 bases and 6 bases, with 17 bases remaining between them. In nucleotides, the CDR3 is TGCGCCAGCAGCAACTTCGAGGGGGTTCGCGAGCAGTACTTC. This translates into CASSNFEGVREQYF.

The chain is built from TRBV15 and TRBJ1-4; D ambiguous. The CDR3 sequence is 16 residues long. CDR1 is LNHNV and CDR2 is YYDKDF in the germline V gene (reference sequence). Deletions cut 1 base from V and 0 bases from J, with 9 bases between. DNA for the CDR3: TGTGCCACCAGCAGAGCCCCACTAACAACTAATGAAAAACTGTTTTTT. It specifies CATSRAPLTTNEKLFF.

The V and J genes are TRBV10-3 and TRBJ1-1, with D uncertain. The CDR3 spans 13 residues. Germline V gene lookup returns CDR1 ENHRY and CDR2 SYGVKD. V was pared by 10 bases and J by 1 base, with 13 bases between. The chain's CDR3 is CATYREPNTEAFF. CDR3 in DNA: TGTGCCACCTACCGGGAGCCGAACACTGAAGCTTTCTTT.

CDR3 protein: CASSWSGANSPLHF. The CDR3 bases are TGTGCCAGCAGCTGGTCAGGGGCGAATTCACCCCTCCACTTT. The chain has TRBV7-9 and TRBJ1-6, with a weak D call TRBD1 (6 bases). V lost 4 bases and J 7 bases, leaving 11 bases between the germline ends. CDR1 and CDR2 (germline): SEHNR, FQNEAQ (reference sequence). The CDR3 sequence is 14 residues long.

The chain employs TRBV5-6 and TRBJ1-5; D is perhaps TRBD1 (6 bases). The CDR3 spans 15 residues. V dropped 2 bases and J dropped 6 bases, with 15 bases sitting between them. Germline CDR1 and CDR2: SGHDT and YYEEEE. The DNA of the CDR3 is TGTGCCAGCAGCTTCGGTCGGGGGGCGATTCAGCCCCAGCATTTT. It codes for CASSFGRGAIQPQHF.

The chain recombines TRBV3-1 (or the pseudogene TRBV3-2) with TRBJ1-2, with D unresolved. Trimming cost V 4 bases and J 4 bases, with 13 bases left between them. The CDR3 loop spans 14 amino acids. Per germline, CDR1 LGHDT and CDR2 YNNKEL (reference sequence). CDR3 in DNA: TGTGCCAGCAGCCCCCCCCTTGGAGGCTATGGCTACACCTTC. Amino acids: CASSPPLGGYGYTF.

The chain carries TRBV2 and TRBJ1-4, with D tentatively TRBD1 (6 bases). Trimming removed 1 base at V and 0 bases at J, with 6 bases between. In germline, CDR1 is SNHLY, CDR2 FYNNEI. CDR3 length: 15 amino acids. CDR3 bases: TGTGCCAGCAGTGAAGAGGGGGCAACTAATGAAAAACTGTTTTTT. Its protein product is CASSEEGATNEKLFF. The entire variable domain, with the rest obtained from reference TRBV2 and TRBJ1-4, is as follows: EPEVTQTPSHQVTQMGQEVILRCVPISNHLYFYWYRQILGQKVEFLVSFYNNEISEKSEIFDDQFSVERPDGSNFTLKIRSTKLEDSAMYFCASSEEGATNEKLFFGSGTQLSVL.

J is TRBJ1-4 and V is TRBV19, with 10 bases identical to TRBD1. Trimming cost V 9 bases and J 8 bases; bases outside gene matches: 6. Germline CDR1 is LNHDA and CDR2 is SQIVND (reference sequence). The length of the CDR3 is 13 residues. The CDR3 region is CARKWTGGEKLFF. The CDR3 coding sequence is TGTGCCAGGAAATGGACAGGGGGGGAAAAACTGTTTTTT.

The chain links TRBV10-3 to TRBJ1-2; 9 bases are a match to TRBD1. Looked up from germline, CDR1 is ENHRY and CDR2 is SYGVKD. V was clipped by 6 bases and J by 0 bases; unmatched bases: 8. The CDR3 covers 16 residues. CDR3 amino acids: CAISGDRELANYGYTF. CDR3 nucleotides: TGTGCCATCAGCGGGGACAGGGAGTTAGCTAACTATGGCTACACCTTC.

The chain links TRBV2 to TRBJ2-1, with D unresolved. The V end was cut by 5 bases, the J end by 8 bases, with 10 bases between. CDR3 length: 12 amino acids. From germline, CDR1 is SNHLY and CDR2 FYNNEI. This CDR3 reads CASSKRAHEQFF. CDR3 DNA sequence: TGTGCCAGCAGTAAGCGAGCTCATGAGCAGTTCTTC.

This clone has only one observation. The chain links TRBV6-1 to TRBJ2-2; 7 bases match TRBD1. V shed 2 bases, J shed 7 bases, and the junction held 7 bases outside the gene matches. The CDR3 is 15 residues long. Per germline, CDR1 MNHNS and CDR2 SASEGT. The CDR3 sequence is CASSESDRPIGELFF. As DNA, the CDR3 is TGTGCCAGCAGTGAATCGGACAGGCCCATCGGGGAGCTGTTTTTT.

The rearrangement joins TRBV4-2 to TRBJ2-7; 14 bases match TRBD2. The CDR3 spans 19 residues. Germline V CDR1 and CDR2: LGHNA, YNFKEQ. Trimming cost V 2 bases and J 0 bases; bases outside gene matches: 9. CDR3 nucleotides: TGTGCCAGCAGCCAACCCCGGACTAGCGGGAGGCACATCTCCTACGAGCAGTACTTC. It specifies CASSQPRTSGRHISYEQYF.

The chain uses TRBV6-5 and TRBJ2-7; D is perhaps TRBD2 (7 bases). Per the germline V gene, CDR1 is MNHEY and CDR2 is SVGAGI. V was pared by 8 bases and J by 3 bases, with 11 bases between. CDR3 length equals 12 residues. This chain's CDR3 is CASRGADYEQYF. The DNA for the CDR3 is TGTGCCAGCCGGGGGGCCGACTACGAGCAGTACTTC.

The rearrangement joins TRBV28 to TRBJ1-2; a weak D match, TRBD1 (6 bases). This CDR3 is built from 14 residues. V gave up 5 bases and J gave up 3 bases, with 13 bases separating them. Looked up from germline, CDR1 is MDHEN and CDR2 is SYDVKM. CDR3 residues: CASSTDSNYYGYTF. CDR3 nucleotides: TGTGCCAGCAGTACGGACAGTAATTACTATGGCTACACCTTC.

The chain recombines TRBV27 with TRBJ2-7, with unresolved D. The germline V gene encodes CDR1 MNHEY and CDR2 SMNVEV (reference sequence). With 6 bases removed from V and 2 bases from J, the gap between germline ends came to 14 bases. This CDR3 has 14 residues. CDR3 coding DNA: TGTGCCAGCAGGGGCCGGAACCGCACCTACGAGCAGTACTTC. Protein: CASRGRNRTYEQYF.

V usage is TRBV9 and J usage is TRBJ2-1; TRBD2 agrees at 10 bases. The CDR3 totals 15 residues. Germline lookup yields CDR1 SGDLS and CDR2 YYNGEE. J was trimmed by 7 bases and V by 0 bases; bases with no gene match: 4. The CDR3 region is CASSVDTSGINEQFF. CDR3 nucleotides: TGTGCCAGCAGCGTAGATACTAGCGGGATAAATGAGCAGTTCTTC.